The clone carrying this TCR beta chain is a singleton in its sample. Its antigen remains unidentified. This specimen comes from a study of T cell responses to AZD1222 COVID-19 vaccine. Study-level results: Among AZD1222 vaccinees, only five or six were seropositive at baseline. Among vaccine-associated CD4 TCRs, coverage spanned spike, with dominance at 160-218 and 743-854. After two AZD1222 doses, spike-specific TCR breadth and depth rose versus day 0.

Method: immunoSEQ multiplex PCR; TCRdb's copy keeps in-frame clones and lacks some. The sample holds about 100,000 clones, about 89% seen once. This CDR3 spans 15 amino acids. Germline CDR1 reads SEHNR; CDR2 reads FQNEAQ (reference sequence). V trimming: 6 bases; J trimming: 7 bases; junction bases outside the gene matches: 11. Material: peripheral blood, obtained on day 0 of AZD1222 vaccination. The chain couples TRBV7-9 to TRBJ2-7, with 11 positions matching TRBD2. The TCR comes from an adult in good health. CDR3 protein: CASRLAGDPYDEQYF. CDR3 DNA: TGTGCCAGCAGACTAGCGGGAGACCCTTACGATGAGCAGTACTTC. The variable domain in full, with the rest retrieved from reference TRBV7-9 and TRBJ2-7, is DTGVSQNPRHKITKRGQNVTFRCDPISEHNRLYWYRQTLGQGPEFLTYFQNEAQLEKSRLLSDRFSAERPKGSFSTLEIQRTEQGDSAMYLCASRLAGDPYDEQYFGPGTRLTVT.